A single sample is the source of the 21 T cell receptor beta chains below, sequenced in a study of graft-versus-host responses after intestinal transplantation. From the graft tissue, intraepithelial and lamina propria lymphocytes were released through processing. The method was immunoSEQ multiplex PCR; TCRdb's version includes in-frame clones alone and lacks a portion of them. Here the sample spans 50,000 to 75,000 clones, 75% to 90% being singletons. This specimen consisted of ileum tissue, obtained about 350 days after transplant. All receptors come from a human patient who received an intestinal transplant, so some T cells may come from the graft donor.

Details on this clone: The germline gene is not matched at one end of the junction; a read error may be the cause. Other nucleotide sequences in the sample specify the same CDR3. The CDR3 here is CASTPGGNTEAFF. The CDR3 coding sequence is TGTGCCAGCACCCCGGGGGGGAACACTGAAGCTTTTTTT. This chain connects TRBV25-1 to TRBJ1-1, with D possibly being TRBD1 (5 bases). Germline assignment: CDR1 MGHDK and CDR2 SYGVNS. The CDR3 loop spans 13 amino acids. Together with reference TRBV25-1 and TRBJ1-1, the CDR3 gives the full variable domain: EADIYQTPRYLVIGTGKKITLECSQTMGHDKMYWYQQDPGMELHLIHYSYGVNSTEKGDLSSESTVSRIRTEHFPLTLESARPSHTSQYLCASTPGGNTEAFFGQGTRLTVV.

The chain carries TRBV4-1 and TRBJ2-1; D gene unclear. Germline assignment: CDR1 MGHRA and CDR2 YSYEKL. The V and J ends lost 0 bases and 15 bases respectively, with 12 bases between them. The CDR3 extends over 12 amino acids. CDR3 in DNA: TGCGCCAGCAGCCAAGATTTGGCTAGTCCGTTCTTC. Protein sequence: CASSQDLASPFF.

This chain connects TRBV6-5 to TRBJ2-3, with D hard to call. In germline, CDR1 is MNHEY, CDR2 SVGAGI. CDR3 size: 13 residues. Trimming removed 2 bases at V and 2 bases at J, with 5 bases between. For the CDR3, the DNA is TGTGCCAGCAGTTACGAGATCACAGATACGCAGTATTTT. It translates to CASSYEITDTQYF.

The chain recombines TRBV30 with TRBJ1-2; 10 bases line up with TRBD1. J was trimmed by 4 bases and V by 8 bases; bases with no gene match: 7. This CDR3 is built from 13 residues. CDR1 and CDR2 (germline): GTSNPN, SVGIG (reference sequence). CDR3 nucleotide sequence: TGTGCCAAAGACAGGGGGCAAGGCTATGGCTACACCTTC. It translates to CAKDRGQGYGYTF.

This rearrangement joins TRBV11-2 to TRBJ2-7; TRBD2 might be the D (5 bases). Germline V gene sequence: CDR1 SGHAT, CDR2 FQNNGV. The CDR3 is made up of 15 amino acids. Trimming shortened V by 1 base and J by 1 base, and 11 bases separated the two germline ends. The CDR3 spells CASSLGAGGSYEQYF. In nucleotides, the CDR3 is TGTGCCAGCAGCTTAGGGGCGGGCGGGTCCTACGAGCAGTACTTC. The full variable domain, rest sourced from reference TRBV11-2 and TRBJ2-7, is EAGVAQSPRYKIIEKRQSVAFWCNPISGHATLYWYQQILGQGPKLLIQFQNNGVVDDSQLPKDRFSAERLKGVDSTLKIQPAKLEDSAVYLCASSLGAGGSYEQYFGPGTRLTVT.

The rearrangement joins TRBV5-5 to TRBJ2-5, with D possibly matching TRBD2 (5 bases). V was clipped by 4 bases and J by 4 bases, with 8 bases between them. This CDR3 comprises 12 residues. The V gene's germline CDR1 is SGHKS and CDR2 YYEKEE (reference sequence). The CDR3 protein is CASSPRGETQYF. The CDR3 DNA sequence: TGTGCCAGCAGCCCCCGGGGAGAGACCCAGTACTTC.

This clone was detected a few times. The rearrangement joins TRBV7-9 to TRBJ1-1, with D unresolved. The CDR3 totals 11 residues. V shed 3 bases and J shed 7 bases, with 6 bases lying between them. The germline CDR1 and CDR2 sequences are SEHNR and FQNEAQ (reference sequence). CDR3 sequence reads: CASSLAHEAFF. As DNA, the CDR3 is TGTGCCAGCAGCTTGGCCCATGAAGCTTTCTTT. The entire variable domain, with the rest obtained from reference TRBV7-9 and TRBJ1-1, is as follows: DTGVSQNPRHKITKRGQNVTFRCDPISEHNRLYWYRQTLGQGPEFLTYFQNEAQLEKSRLLSDRFSAERPKGSFSTLEIQRTEQGDSAMYLCASSLAHEAFFGQGTRLTVV.

CDR3 in amino acids: CASSGRGRSNQPQHF. The CDR3 DNA sequence: TGTGCCAGCAGCGGCAGGGGCAGGAGCAATCAGCCCCAGCATTTT. The rearrangement joins TRBV21-1 to TRBJ1-5; no check of the table's D call, TRBD1, against the DNA was made. TRBV21-1 is a documented pseudogene. The CDR3 is 15 residues long.

CDR3 in amino acids: CASSQDTGQGTWVYGYTF. The DNA for the CDR3 is TGCGCCAGCAGCCAAGATACGGGGCAGGGCACGTGGGTCTATGGCTACACCTTC. This sequence joins TRBV4-1 and TRBJ1-2; perhaps TRBD1 as D (5 bases). The V end was cut by 0 bases, the J end by 4 bases, with 21 bases between. This CDR3 has 18 residues. Germline CDR1 MGHRA, CDR2 YSYEKL.

V is TRBV25-1 and J is TRBJ2-5; D remains ambiguous. Germline V gene lookup returns CDR1 MGHDK and CDR2 SYGVNS. The CDR3 runs 12 residues. V was cut by 1 base and J by 5 bases, with 5 bases left in between. The CDR3 DNA is TGTGCCAGCAGTGAATTTGTGGAGACCCAGTACTTC. It yields the protein CASSEFVETQYF.

This chain connects TRBV7-9 to TRBJ1-4; 7 nucleotides agree with TRBD1. J was trimmed by 6 bases and V by 5 bases; bases with no gene match: 9. Germline CDR1 SEHNR, CDR2 FQNEAQ (reference sequence). The CDR3 consists of 15 residues. The CDR3 loop reads CASSPPGGTDEKLFF. The CDR3 bases are TGTGCCAGCAGCCCTCCGGGGGGGACAGATGAAAAACTGTTTTTT.

The genes are TRBV11-2 and TRBJ1-1; tentative D call: TRBD1 (6 bases). Germline lookup yields CDR1 SGHAT and CDR2 FQNNGV. V was cut by 4 bases and J by 2 bases, with 14 bases left in between. This CDR3 spans 15 amino acids. CDR3 region: CASSYTGIRNTEAFF. CDR3 nucleotide sequence: TGTGCCAGCAGCTATACAGGGATAAGAAACACTGAAGCTTTCTTT. Together with reference TRBV11-2 and TRBJ1-1, the CDR3 gives the full variable domain: EAGVAQSPRYKIIEKRQSVAFWCNPISGHATLYWYQQILGQGPKLLIQFQNNGVVDDSQLPKDRFSAERLKGVDSTLKIQPAKLEDSAVYLCASSYTGIRNTEAFFGQGTRLTVV.

This clone has more than one count but fewer than ten. This chain uses TRBV6-6 with TRBJ2-1; 9 nucleotides match TRBD1. Germline V gives CDR1 MNHNY, CDR2 SVGAGI (reference sequence). The CDR3 length is 16 residues. V dropped 5 bases and J dropped 5; count of bases not matched to a gene: 10. The CDR3 DNA reads as TGTGCCAGCAGTATAGCCGGGACAGGGTTCAACAATGAGCAGTTCTTC. Translation gives CASSIAGTGFNNEQFF.

The chain's CDR3 is CASSSMTGGTEAFF. The CDR3, as DNA: TGCGCCAGCAGCAGCATGACAGGGGGCACTGAAGCTTTCTTT. The rearrangement joins TRBV5-1 to TRBJ1-1; 9 positions agree with TRBD1. V gave up 4 bases and J gave up 4 bases; unmatched junction bases: 5. The CDR3 totals 14 residues. Germline CDR1 and CDR2: SGHRS and YFSETQ.

The chain carries TRBV5-1 and TRBJ2-1; D is possibly TRBD1 (5 bases). Germline assignment: CDR1 SGHRS and CDR2 YFSETQ. Trimming took off 6 bases at V and 0 bases at J, with 13 bases between the two ends. This CDR3 has 15 residues. The CDR3 DNA follows: TGCGCCAGCACTGGGGCAGCCCTCTCCTACAATGAGCAGTTCTTC. The encoded protein is CASTGAALSYNEQFF.

The chain combines TRBV11-1 with TRBJ1-6; no reliable D call. The CDR3 runs 15 residues. Germline loops: CDR1 SGHAT, CDR2 FQDESV (reference sequence). V lost 2 bases and J lost 10, with 15 bases in between. For the CDR3, the DNA is TGTGCCAGCAGCTTATGGGGAAAGAGGAAATCACCCCTCCACTTT. Translating gives CASSLWGKRKSPLHF.

The chain is built from TRBV6-6 and TRBJ2-5; 9 positions agree with TRBD1. The germline V gene encodes CDR1 MNHNY and CDR2 SVGAGI (reference sequence). The CDR3 totals 15 residues. The V gene end was trimmed by 2 bases and the J gene end by 5 bases; junction bases not matched to a gene: 6. The CDR3 coding sequence is TGTGCCAGCAGTTACGCGGGACAGGGTTACGAGACCCAGTACTTC. Translation: CASSYAGQGYETQYF.

The chain carries TRBV6-5 and TRBJ1-1; 9 bases fit TRBD1. The germline V gene has CDR1 MNHEY and CDR2 SVGAGI. With V trimmed by 2 bases and J by 4 bases, 8 bases remained unmatched. This CDR3 contains 16 residues. The CDR3 reads CASSYTRPGQGTEAFF. The CDR3 DNA sequence: TGTGCCAGCAGTTACACGAGACCGGGACAGGGCACTGAAGCTTTCTTT.

The V call is TRBV27, the J call TRBJ1-2; 7 bases are a match to TRBD1. The CDR3 consists of 16 residues. In germline, CDR1 is MNHEY, CDR2 SMNVEV (reference sequence). V shed 3 bases and J 4 bases; nucleotides not matched to a gene: 11. This CDR3 is CASSFLKTGMPYGYTF. The CDR3 region has the DNA TGTGCCAGCAGTTTCCTTAAGACAGGGATGCCCTATGGCTACACCTTC.

The chain is built from TRBV15 and TRBJ1-1; 8 bases line up with TRBD1. From germline, CDR1 is LNHNV and CDR2 YYDKDF (reference sequence). There are 15 residues in the CDR3. Trimming removed 7 bases from V and 1 base from J; junction bases left unmatched: 8. The CDR3 here is CATTFRTGKNTEAFF. The CDR3 DNA follows: TGTGCCACCACCTTTAGGACAGGGAAGAACACTGAAGCTTTCTTT.

The chain combines TRBV6-1 with TRBJ2-7; possible D gene TRBD2, 5 bases. Trimming left V 6 bases short and J 0 bases short, with 12 bases between. Germline-derived CDR1 and CDR2 are MNHNS and SASEGT. The CDR3 loop spans 14 amino acids. This CDR3 is CASREETSSYEQYF. The CDR3 DNA reads as TGTGCCAGCAGGGAGGAGACCAGCTCCTACGAGCAGTACTTC.